This T cell receptor beta chain was recovered during a study of cytomegalovirus exposure and HLA in healthy donors. The study ran its PCR with 60 Vbeta and 13 Jbeta primers. The assay was immunoSEQ multiplex PCR, and TCRdb's table has in-frame clones only and misses some. The table shows 150,000 to 200,000 clones, with roughly 77% occurring only once. CDR3 size: 19 residues. The sequence was obtained from a woman aged 40 to 50 in good health and CMV-seropositive. The genes are TRBV21-1 and TRBJ2-5; the table gives TRBD2 as D, unverified against the DNA. TRBV21-1 has pseudogene status. The sample consisted of PBMCs. The CDR3 loop is CASSKDPFGLAGGGETQYF. The CDR3 DNA is TGTGCCAGCAGCAAGGACCCTTTTGGGCTAGCGGGAGGAGGAGAGACCCAGTACTTC.